This T cell receptor (beta chain) was identified in a study of blood T cell repertoires in COVID-19. Study-wide context: Collection of acute and convalescent COVID-19 samples took place in the United States, Italy and Spain. T cells, B-cell-depleted T cells, or PBMCs supplied cDNA or gDNA.

Original processing notes: Amplifying reference gene primers gave estimates of nucleated cell counts. The table came from immunoSEQ multiplex PCR; TCRdb's copy has only in-frame clones and leaves some out. V and J calls and clone size are those listed in that table; D and trimming were worked out from the DNA. The table records around 31,000 clones, roughly 90% of them present only once. The source of this sequence is a woman aged 40 to 49 with active or convalescent COVID-19. Sequencing was done on a sample of peripheral blood.

CDR3 in DNA: TGTGCCAGCAGCTCATACACACCAGATACGCAGTATTTT. Translation gives CASSSYTPDTQYF. The rearrangement uses TRBV7-2 and TRBJ2-3; D remains unclear. V lost 4 bases and J lost 4, with 9 bases in between. The CDR3 is 13 residues long. Germline V CDR1 and CDR2: SGHTA, FQGNSA.